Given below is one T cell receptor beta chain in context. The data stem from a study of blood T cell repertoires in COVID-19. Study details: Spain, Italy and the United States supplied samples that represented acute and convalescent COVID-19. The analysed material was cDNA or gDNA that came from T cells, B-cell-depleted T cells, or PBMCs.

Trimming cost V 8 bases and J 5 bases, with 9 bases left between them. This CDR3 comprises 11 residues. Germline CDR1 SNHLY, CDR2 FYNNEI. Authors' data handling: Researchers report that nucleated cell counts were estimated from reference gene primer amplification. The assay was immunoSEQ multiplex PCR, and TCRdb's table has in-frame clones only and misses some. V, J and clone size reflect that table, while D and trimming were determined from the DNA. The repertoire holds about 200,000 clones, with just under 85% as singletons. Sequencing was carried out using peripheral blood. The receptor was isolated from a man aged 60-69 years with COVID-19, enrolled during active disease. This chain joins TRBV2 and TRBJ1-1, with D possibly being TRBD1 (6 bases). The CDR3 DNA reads TGTGCCAGCCAGGGGAGAACTGAAGCTTTCTTT. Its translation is CASQGRTEAFF.